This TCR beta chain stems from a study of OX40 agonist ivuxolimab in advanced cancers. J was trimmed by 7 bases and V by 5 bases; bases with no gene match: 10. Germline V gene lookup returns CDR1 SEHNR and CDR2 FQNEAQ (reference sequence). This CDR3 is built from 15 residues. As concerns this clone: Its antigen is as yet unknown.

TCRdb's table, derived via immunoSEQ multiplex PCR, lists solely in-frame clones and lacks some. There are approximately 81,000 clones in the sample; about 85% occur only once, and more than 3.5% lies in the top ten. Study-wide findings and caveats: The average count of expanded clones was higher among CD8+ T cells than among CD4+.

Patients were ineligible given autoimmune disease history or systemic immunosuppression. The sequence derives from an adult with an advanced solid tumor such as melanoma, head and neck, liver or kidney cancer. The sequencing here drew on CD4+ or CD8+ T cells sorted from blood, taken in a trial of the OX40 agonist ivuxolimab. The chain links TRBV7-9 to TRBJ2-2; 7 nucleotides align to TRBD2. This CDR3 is CASSTPGGGYGELFF. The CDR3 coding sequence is TGTGCCAGCAGCACACCTGGCGGGGGATACGGGGAGCTGTTTTTT. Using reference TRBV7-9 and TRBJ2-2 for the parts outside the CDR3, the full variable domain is DTGVSQNPRHKITKRGQNVTFRCDPISEHNRLYWYRQTLGQGPEFLTYFQNEAQLEKSRLLSDRFSAERPKGSFSTLEIQRTEQGDSAMYLCASSTPGGGYGELFFGEGSRLTVL.